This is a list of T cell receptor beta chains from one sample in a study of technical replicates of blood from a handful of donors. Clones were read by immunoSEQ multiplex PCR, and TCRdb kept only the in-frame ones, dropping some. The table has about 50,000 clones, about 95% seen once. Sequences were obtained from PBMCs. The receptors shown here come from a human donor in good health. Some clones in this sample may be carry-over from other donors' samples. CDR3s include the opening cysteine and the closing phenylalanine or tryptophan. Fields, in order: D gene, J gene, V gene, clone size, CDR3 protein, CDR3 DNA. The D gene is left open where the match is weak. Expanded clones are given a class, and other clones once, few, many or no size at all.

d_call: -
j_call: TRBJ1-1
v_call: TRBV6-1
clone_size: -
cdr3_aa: CASSAHTSGNPEAFF
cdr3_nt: TGTGCCAGCAGTGCGCACACCTCAGGGAATCCTGAAGCTTTCTTT

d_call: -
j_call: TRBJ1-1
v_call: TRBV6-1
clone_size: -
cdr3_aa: CASSESRDEAFF
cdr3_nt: TGTGCCAGCAGTGAAAGCAGGGATGAAGCTTTCTTT

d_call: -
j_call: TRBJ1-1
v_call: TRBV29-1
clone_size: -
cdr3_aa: CSVPDTEAFF
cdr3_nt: TGCAGCGTTCCGGACACTGAAGCTTTCTTT

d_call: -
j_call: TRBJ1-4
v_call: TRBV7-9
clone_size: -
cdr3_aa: CASSQTLYRVRGEEKLFF
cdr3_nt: TGTGCCAGCAGCCAGACCTTATACAGGGTTCGGGGAGAGGAAAAACTGTTTTTT

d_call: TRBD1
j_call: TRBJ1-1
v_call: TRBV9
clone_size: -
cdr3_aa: CASSEQTGTEAFF
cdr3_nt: TGTGCCAGCAGCGAACAGACAGGGACTGAAGCTTTCTTT

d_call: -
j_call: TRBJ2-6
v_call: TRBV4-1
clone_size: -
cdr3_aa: CASSGTGISGANVLTF
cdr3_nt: TGCGCCAGCAGCGGAACGGGGATATCTGGGGCCAACGTCCTGACTTTC

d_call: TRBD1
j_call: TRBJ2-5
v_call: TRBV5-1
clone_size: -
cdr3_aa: CASSPGTVSQETQYF
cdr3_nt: TGCGCCAGCAGCCCTGGGACAGTAAGTCAAGAGACCCAGTACTTC

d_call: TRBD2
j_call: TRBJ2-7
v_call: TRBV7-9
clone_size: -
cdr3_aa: CASSPRDYALYEQYF
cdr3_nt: TGTGCCAGCAGCCCCCGGGACTACGCCCTCTACGAGCAGTACTTC

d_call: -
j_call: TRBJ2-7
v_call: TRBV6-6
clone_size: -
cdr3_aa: CASSPKIYEQYF
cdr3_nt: TGTGCCAGCAGTCCTAAGATATATGAGCAGTACTTC

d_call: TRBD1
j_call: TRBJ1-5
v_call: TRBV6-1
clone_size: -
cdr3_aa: CASSATLTGGGGNQPQHF
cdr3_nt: TGTGCCAGCAGTGCCACCTTGACAGGGGGCGGGGGCAATCAGCCCCAGCATTTT

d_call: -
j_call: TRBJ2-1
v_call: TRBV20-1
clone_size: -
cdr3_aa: CSASMRNEQFF
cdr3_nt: TGCAGTGCTAGTATGAGGAATGAGCAGTTCTTC

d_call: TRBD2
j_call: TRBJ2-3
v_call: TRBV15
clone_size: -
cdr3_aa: CATSRERLAGGRDTQYF
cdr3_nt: TGTGCCACCAGCAGGGAAAGACTAGCGGGAGGTCGGGATACGCAGTATTTT

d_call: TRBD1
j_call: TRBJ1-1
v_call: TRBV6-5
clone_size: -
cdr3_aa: CASRTDRGNTEAFF
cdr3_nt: TGTGCCAGCAGAACCGACAGGGGGAACACTGAAGCTTTCTTT

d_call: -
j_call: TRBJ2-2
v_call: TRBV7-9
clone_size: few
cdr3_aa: CASSSPWRTVVGELFF
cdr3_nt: TGTGCCAGCAGCTCCCCTTGGCGGACAGTCGTAGGGGAGCTGTTTTTT

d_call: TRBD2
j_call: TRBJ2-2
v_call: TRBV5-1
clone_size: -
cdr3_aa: CASSSGLAGVPGELFF
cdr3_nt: TGCGCCAGCAGCTCGGGACTAGCGGGCGTTCCCGGGGAGCTGTTTTTT

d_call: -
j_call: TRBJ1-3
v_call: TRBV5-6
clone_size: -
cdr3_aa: CASSFGSGNTIYF
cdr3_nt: TGTGCCAGCAGTTTCGGTTCAGGAAACACCATATATTTT

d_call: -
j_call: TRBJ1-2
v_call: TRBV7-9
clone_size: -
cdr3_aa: CASSHPRSQWAYGYTF
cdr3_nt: TGTGCCAGCAGTCACCCCCGTTCCCAGTGGGCCTATGGCTACACCTTC

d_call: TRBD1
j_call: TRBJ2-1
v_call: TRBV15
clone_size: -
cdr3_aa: CATSRSGQGHEQFF
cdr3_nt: TGTGCCACCAGCAGATCGGGACAGGGACATGAGCAGTTCTTC

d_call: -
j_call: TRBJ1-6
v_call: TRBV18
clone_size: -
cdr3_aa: CASSPLSGSYNSPLHF
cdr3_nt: TGTGCCAGCTCACCTCTCAGCGGCTCCTATAATTCACCCCTCCACTTT

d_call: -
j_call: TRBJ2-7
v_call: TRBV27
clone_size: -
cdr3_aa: CASSRRGPYEQYF
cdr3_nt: TGTGCCAGCAGTCGGAGGGGTCCCTACGAGCAGTACTTC

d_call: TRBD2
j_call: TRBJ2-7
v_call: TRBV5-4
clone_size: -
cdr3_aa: CASSLGGLAPSEQYF
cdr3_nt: TGTGCCAGCAGCTTGGGGGGACTAGCGCCGTCCGAGCAGTACTTC

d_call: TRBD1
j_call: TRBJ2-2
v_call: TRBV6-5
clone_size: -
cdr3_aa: CASRQGAQVGELFF
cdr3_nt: TGTGCCAGCAGACAGGGGGCGCAGGTCGGGGAGCTGTTTTTT

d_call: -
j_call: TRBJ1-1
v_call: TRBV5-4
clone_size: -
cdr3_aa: CASSWSMNTEAFF
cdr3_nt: TGTGCCAGCAGCTGGAGCATGAACACTGAAGCTTTCTTT

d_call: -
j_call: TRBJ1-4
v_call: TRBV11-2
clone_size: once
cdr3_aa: CASSLVRATTNEKLFF
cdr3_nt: TGTGCCAGCAGCTTAGTAAGAGCGACAACTAATGAAAAACTGTTTTTT